Detailed here is one TCR beta chain. Its antigen is undetermined. The data derive from a study of CXCR3-negative and CXCR3-positive naive CD8 T cells. Findings of the study overall: The study found comparably high diversity in both naive subsets and much lower diversity in memory CD8+ cells.

The method, 5' RACE with UMI labels, was used to prepare the TRB cDNA libraries. TCRdb reprocessed the 5' RACE reads and keeps a single row for each CDR3 protein, giving no DNA. The repertoire table contains over 100,000 distinct CDR3 sequences. CDR1 is DFQATT, CDR2 SNEGSKA, per germline (reference sequence). CDR3 length: 12 amino acids. Triplicate approximately 300,000-cell sorts were made of each CD8+ T cell subset. The origin of this receptor is a human donor in good health. Some clones in this sample may be carry-over from other donors' samples. Sequencing input: naive CXCR3- CD8+ T cells from blood. Subset specified: CD45RO-CCR7+CD27+CD95- naive CD8+ T cells lacking CXCR3 (TNR3-). The chain is built from TRBV20-1 and TRBJ2-1; TCRdb picks TRBD2, but there is no DNA to check that call. This chain's CDR3 is CSFSAGGGEQFF.